Each of the 13 T cell receptor beta chains below was sequenced from the same sample in a study of blood T cell repertoires in COVID-19 (dated by TCRdb to about 2020). Libraries were built with the immunoSEQ multiplex PCR assay. TCRdb holds this immuneACCESS table with in-frame rearrangements only. Some clones are missing; in checked studies, unresolved V genes explain under half, and the rest has no known cause. This sample has 29,000 or so clones in its table, and nearly 90% of those were observed once. Around 9.9% of the sample is in the top ten clones. Sequenced material: peripheral blood. Receptor source: a human donor in a cohort sampled during active COVID-19.

This sequence joins TRBV19 and TRBJ2-3; 9 nucleotides align to TRBD1. The CDR3 is 16 amino acids. Germline values: CDR1 LNHDA, CDR2 SQIVND (reference sequence). V gave up 3 bases and J gave up 2 bases; unmatched junction bases: 6. The CDR3 nucleotides read TGTGCCAGTAGTATTGGGACAGGGCTCTACACAGATACGCAGTATTTT. Translation: CASSIGTGLYTDTQYF.

J is TRBJ2-3 and V is TRBV4-2; 7 bases are a match to TRBD2. V dropped 0 bases and J dropped 3; count of bases not matched to a gene: 3. This CDR3 spans 15 amino acids. Per the germline V gene, CDR1 is LGHNA and CDR2 is YNFKEQ. Written as DNA, the CDR3 is TGTGCCAGCAGCCAAGATACAGCGGGGACAGATACGCAGTATTTT. The encoded protein is CASSQDTAGTDTQYF.

The chain uses TRBV7-2 and TRBJ2-1; D remains ambiguous. Germline V gives CDR1 SGHTA, CDR2 FQGNSA. Trimming removed 7 bases from V and 12 bases from J, with 13 bases in between. The CDR3 runs 11 residues. The chain's CDR3 is CASTASRPQFF. The CDR3, as DNA: TGTGCCAGCACCGCGTCCCGCCCGCAGTTCTTC.

J is TRBJ2-1 and V is TRBV9, with 11 bases lining up with TRBD2. Per the germline V gene, CDR1 is SGDLS and CDR2 is YYNGEE. V dropped 0 bases and J dropped 8; count of bases not matched to a gene: 13. The CDR3 has 18 residues. The CDR3 nucleotides are TGTGCCAGCAGCGTAGAAGACCTAGCGGGGGGCCGGTTAGATGAGCAGTTCTTC. Translation: CASSVEDLAGGRLDEQFF.

V usage is TRBV16 and J usage is TRBJ2-7; weak D call: TRBD2 (6 bases). This CDR3 region has 15 residues. Germline CDR1 KGHSY, CDR2 FQNENV. Trimming left V 4 bases short and J 3 bases short, with 16 bases between. The CDR3: CASSLTGTGDYEQYF. CDR3 bases: TGTGCCAGCAGCCTGACCGGGACTGGGGACTACGAGCAGTACTTC.

The rearrangement links TRBV7-3 to TRBJ1-1; TRBD1 agrees at 8 bases. This CDR3 region has 17 residues. The germline V gene has CDR1 SGHTA and CDR2 FQGTGA. V lost 1 base and J lost 3; bases outside the gene matches: 10. CDR3 coding DNA: TGTGCCAGCAGCTTAAATGCAGGGGGCGTGAGGGACACTGAAGCTTTCTTT. Its protein product is CASSLNAGGVRDTEAFF.

The chain links TRBV6-5 to TRBJ2-5; a possible D gene is TRBD1 (6 bases). Per germline, CDR1 MNHEY and CDR2 SVGAGI. V was shortened by 0 bases and J by 5 bases, with 13 bases between the two germline ends. The CDR3 length is 15 residues. The CDR3 region is CASSYSSAGVETQYF. CDR3 bases: TGTGCCAGCAGTTACTCGTCAGCAGGGGTTGAGACCCAGTACTTC.

The J gene is TRBJ2-3, the V gene TRBV27; D is perhaps TRBD2 (5 bases). The V gene lost 2 bases and the J gene lost 4 bases, with 13 bases spanning the gap. Germline values: CDR1 MNHEY, CDR2 SMNVEV (reference sequence). CDR3 length: 15 residues. The CDR3 nucleotides read TGTGCCAGCAGTTTAGTCGGGGTATTATCAGATACGCAGTATTTT. Protein sequence: CASSLVGVLSDTQYF.

V usage is TRBV24-1 and J usage is TRBJ2-2, with 7 bases identical to TRBD1. This CDR3 region has 17 residues. Trimming at V came to 4 bases and at J to 2 bases, leaving 9 bases not matched to a gene. Germline lookup yields CDR1 KGHDR and CDR2 SFDVKD. CDR3 nucleotides: TGTGCCACCAGTGAGTATGGATACAGGGGAAACACCGGGGAGCTGTTTTTT. Translating it yields CATSEYGYRGNTGELFF.

This chain uses TRBV9 with TRBJ2-2, with D tentatively TRBD1 (6 bases). With 4 bases removed from V and 6 bases from J, the gap between germline ends came to 19 bases. This CDR3 comprises 16 residues. Germline V gene lookup returns CDR1 SGDLS and CDR2 YYNGEE. CDR3 in DNA: TGTGCCAGCAGCCGTTATACAGGGCCGTTATCCGGGGAGCTGTTTTTT. This gives the protein CASSRYTGPLSGELFF.

The chain employs TRBV11-2 and TRBJ2-3; a possible D gene is TRBD1 (6 bases). This CDR3 is built from 16 residues. Germline loops: CDR1 SGHAT, CDR2 FQNNGV. V was clipped by 5 bases and J by 1 base, with 16 bases between them. The CDR3: CASSPRTDLRTDTQYF. The CDR3 DNA sequence: TGTGCCAGCAGCCCGCGGACAGATCTTCGCACAGATACGCAGTATTTT. The complete variable domain, with remaining parts taken from reference TRBV11-2 and TRBJ2-3, reads EAGVAQSPRYKIIEKRQSVAFWCNPISGHATLYWYQQILGQGPKLLIQFQNNGVVDDSQLPKDRFSAERLKGVDSTLKIQPAKLEDSAVYLCASSPRTDLRTDTQYFGPGTRLTVL.

About this clone: A junction end diverges from the germline sequence, so it may reflect a read error. The chain recombines TRBV6-1 with TRBJ2-3; unclear D gene. The CDR3 runs to 14 residues. Germline values: CDR1 MNHNS, CDR2 SASEGT. The CDR3 region has the DNA TGTGCCAGCAGTGAAGCGACCGGCGGAGTGAGCAAGGATTTT. Its protein product is CASSEATGGVSKDF.

V is TRBV19 and J is TRBJ1-1; D is possibly TRBD1 (5 bases). The germline V gene has CDR1 LNHDA and CDR2 SQIVND (reference sequence). This CDR3 has 13 amino acids. V shed 5 bases and J shed 0 bases, with 7 bases lying between them. CDR3 residues: CASSSQVNTEAFF. CDR3 coding DNA: TGTGCCAGTAGTTCACAGGTGAACACTGAAGCTTTCTTT. The full variable domain, its missing parts supplied by reference TRBV19 and TRBJ1-1, is DGGITQSPKYLFRKEGQNVTLSCEQNLNHDAMYWYRQDPGQGLRLIYYSQIVNDFQKGDIAEGYSVSREKKESFPLTVTSAQKNPTAFYLCASSSQVNTEAFFGQGTRLTVV.